A single sample gave rise to the 29 T cell receptor beta chains below, sequenced in a study of neurological immune-mediated disorders. TCRdb itself ran the 5' RACE reads through MiXCR, one entry per CDR3 protein. The table records approximately 45,000 distinct CDR3 sequences, 13% of them present only once. As for time point: longitudinal time-point 3. Sequencing was done on a sample of PBMCs. Receptors originate from a man between 25 and 39 years old in good health.

In its sample, this clonotype was seen many times. The V gene is TRBV7-9, the J gene TRBJ2-7, with a possible D match to TRBD2 (5 bases). Trimming stripped 1 base from V and 6 bases from J, with 13 bases between. The germline gives CDR1 SEHNR, CDR2 FQNEAQ (reference sequence). This CDR3 spans 14 amino acids. This chain's CDR3 is CASSLVGGPSEQYF. The CDR3, as DNA: TGTGCCAGCAGCTTAGTAGGAGGACCGTCCGAGCAGTACTTC.

This clonotype was recorded many times. The chain couples TRBV10-1 to TRBJ2-3; 10 bases line up with TRBD2. The germline gives CDR1 WNHNN, CDR2 SYGVQD (reference sequence). The junction had 5 bases not matched to a gene; V was cut back by 2 bases and J by 0 bases. This CDR3 contains 17 residues. The DNA of the CDR3 is TGCGCCAGCAGTGAGAGGCTAGCGGGGGCAAGCACAGATACGCAGTATTTT. It translates to CASSERLAGASTDTQYF.

This clonotype was seen repeatedly, ten times or more. The chain uses TRBV20-1 and TRBJ2-1; TRBD2 matches 10 bases. Germline V gene lookup returns CDR1 DFQATT and CDR2 SNEGSKA (reference sequence). J lost 7 bases, V lost 0 bases, and 9 bases had no gene match. This CDR3 spans 16 amino acids. Here the CDR3 reads CSARDALAGAGNEQFF. The CDR3 bases are TGCAGTGCTAGAGACGCGCTAGCGGGAGCTGGAAATGAGCAGTTCTTC.

There are many counts of this clonotype. V gene TRBV28 combines with J gene TRBJ2-1; 12 nucleotides agree with TRBD2. This CDR3 contains 18 residues. Germline trimming cut 6 bases from V and 4 bases from J; bases unmatched to any gene: 13. From germline, CDR1 is MDHEN and CDR2 SYDVKM. The CDR3 spells CASSPDRLAGVGYNEQFF. The CDR3, as DNA: TGTGCCAGCAGCCCCGACCGACTAGCGGGAGTGGGTTACAATGAGCAGTTCTTC.

This clonotype was picked up many times. The CDR3 spells CASSPLAGGGSYNEQFF. The CDR3 DNA reads TGTGCCAGCTCACCTCTAGCGGGAGGCGGCTCCTACAATGAGCAGTTCTTC. V usage is TRBV18 and J usage is TRBJ2-1; 11 nucleotides line up with TRBD2. CDR3 length: 17 amino acids. The V segment lost 3 bases and the J segment 0 bases; nucleotides outside the gene matches: 4. Germline CDR1 reads KGHSH; CDR2 reads LQKENI. Full variable domain (outside the CDR3, taken from reference TRBV18 and TRBJ2-1): NAGVMQNPRHLVRRRGQEARLRCSPMKGHSHVYWYRQLPEEGLKFMVYLQKENIIDESGMPKERFSAEFPKEGPSILRIQQVVRGDSAAYFCASSPLAGGGSYNEQFFGPGTRLTVL.

In its sample, this clonotype was seen many times. V and J are TRBV2 and TRBJ2-7; unclear D gene. V lost 2 bases, J lost 2 bases, and 4 bases lay in between. CDR1 and CDR2 from the germline V gene are SNHLY and FYNNEI. The CDR3 runs 12 residues. The CDR3: CASSELAYEQYF. In DNA, the CDR3 is TGTGCCAGCAGTGAACTAGCCTACGAGCAGTACTTC.

Many counts were recorded for this clonotype. This CDR3 is CSAHDTVRETQYF. For the CDR3, the DNA is TGCAGTGCTCATGACACAGTGCGAGAGACCCAGTACTTC. V gene TRBV20-1 combines with J gene TRBJ2-5; D is ambiguous. Deletions cut 5 bases from V and 4 bases from J, with 14 bases between. CDR1 is DFQATT, CDR2 SNEGSKA, per germline (reference sequence). CDR3 length: 13 residues.

This clonotype was detected many times. The V gene is TRBV20-1, the J gene TRBJ2-7; D gene uncertain. Trimming removed 4 bases at V and 0 bases at J, with 7 bases between. The V gene's germline CDR1 is DFQATT and CDR2 SNEGSKA (reference sequence). The CDR3 spans 12 residues. CDR3 DNA: TGCAGTGCTAAGGTTGACTCCTACGAGCAGTACTTC. It is translated as CSAKVDSYEQYF.

This clonotype has at least ten counts. The chain carries TRBV24-1 and TRBJ2-1; 9 bases align to TRBD1. V lost 3 bases and J lost 7; bases outside the gene matches: 18. Germline V lookup: CDR1 KGHDR, CDR2 SFDVKD. This CDR3 contains 19 residues. CDR3 loop: CATSDGTGTWTNRPNEQFF. In nucleotides, the CDR3 is TGTGCCACCAGTGATGGGACAGGGACCTGGACTAACCGACCGAATGAGCAGTTCTTC.

This clonotype was picked up many times. V and J are TRBV7-9 and TRBJ2-1; TRBD2 matches 7 bases. This CDR3 contains 16 residues. CDR1 SEHNR and CDR2 FQNEAQ come from the germline V gene (reference sequence). V was clipped by 4 bases and J by 2 bases; unmatched bases: 8. CDR3 nucleotide sequence: TGTGCCAGCAGCTCCGTGGGACTACCAACCTACAATGAGCAGTTCTTC. It codes for CASSSVGLPTYNEQFF. Complete variable domain (other parts from reference TRBV7-9 and TRBJ2-1): DTGVSQNPRHKITKRGQNVTFRCDPISEHNRLYWYRQTLGQGPEFLTYFQNEAQLEKSRLLSDRFSAERPKGSFSTLEIQRTEQGDSAMYLCASSSVGLPTYNEQFFGPGTRLTVL.

This clonotype showed up many times. The V and J genes are TRBV20-1 and TRBJ2-3; perhaps TRBD2 as D (6 bases). Trimming removed 4 bases from V and 3 bases from J, with 11 bases in between. In germline, CDR1 is DFQATT, CDR2 SNEGSKA (reference sequence). The CDR3 runs 13 residues. This CDR3 is CSAIGGVTDTQYF. CDR3 DNA sequence: TGCAGTGCTATTGGCGGGGTGACAGATACGCAGTATTTT.

This clonotype appeared many times. This sequence joins TRBV29-1 and TRBJ2-3, with D perhaps TRBD1 or TRBD2 (5 bases each). The V gene's germline CDR1 is SQVTM and CDR2 ANQGSEA. V was clipped by 0 bases and J by 2 bases, with 12 bases between them. CDR3 length: 15 amino acids. The CDR3 DNA reads as TGCAGCGTTGAAGATCTTGAGGGGTACACAGATACGCAGTATTTT. Translated, it gives CSVEDLEGYTDTQYF.

In this sample, this clonotype turned up many times. The J gene is TRBJ2-7, the V gene TRBV7-2, with 7 bases lining up with TRBD1. The CDR3 covers 15 residues. Germline loops: CDR1 SGHTA, CDR2 FQGNSA. Germline trimming cut 4 bases from V and 2 bases from J; bases unmatched to any gene: 8. CDR3 residues: CASSSSATGAYEQYF. CDR3 sequence (DNA): TGTGCCAGCAGCTCGTCTGCAACAGGGGCCTACGAGCAGTACTTC.

This clonotype came up many times. This rearrangement joins TRBV11-2 to TRBJ2-2; perhaps TRBD2 as D (5 bases). Per germline, CDR1 SGHAT and CDR2 FQNNGV. There are 16 residues in the CDR3. Trimming shortened V by 5 bases and J by 3 bases, and 16 bases separated the two germline ends. DNA for the CDR3: TGTGCCAGCAGCATAAACCTTCCCGGGGACACCGGGGAGCTGTTTTTT. This encodes CASSINLPGDTGELFF.

This clonotype has at least ten counts. V gene TRBV7-9 combines with J gene TRBJ1-1; D gene ambiguous. This CDR3 spans 13 amino acids. Germline V gene lookup returns CDR1 SEHNR and CDR2 FQNEAQ (reference sequence). Trimming removed 5 bases at V and 0 bases at J, with 7 bases between. The CDR3 here is CASSLPMNTEAFF. CDR3 nucleotide sequence: TGTGCCAGCAGCCTACCCATGAACACTGAAGCTTTCTTT. The whole variable domain, filled in from reference TRBV7-9 and TRBJ1-1, reads DTGVSQNPRHKITKRGQNVTFRCDPISEHNRLYWYRQTLGQGPEFLTYFQNEAQLEKSRLLSDRFSAERPKGSFSTLEIQRTEQGDSAMYLCASSLPMNTEAFFGQGTRLTVV.

This clonotype appeared many times. V and J are TRBV12-3 or TRBV12-4 and TRBJ2-3, with TRBD1 as a possible D gene (6 bases). The V end lost 6 bases, the J end lost 5 bases, and 12 bases lay between the germline ends. The CDR3 extends over 13 amino acids. CDR3: CASRGALIDTQYF. The CDR3 DNA reads TGTGCCAGCAGGGGGGCCTTAATAGATACGCAGTATTTT.

This clonotype was seen many times. CDR3: CSVEQIGQGSEQYF. The CDR3 DNA sequence: TGCAGCGTTGAGCAAATAGGACAGGGTTCCGAGCAGTACTTC. The V and J genes are TRBV29-1 and TRBJ2-7, with TRBD1 matching over 8 bases. Looked up from germline, CDR1 is SQVTM and CDR2 is ANQGSEA. The CDR3 is 14 residues long. Unmatched junction bases numbered 10, after V lost 3 bases and J lost 6 bases.

Many counts were recorded for this clonotype. The chain has TRBV14 and TRBJ1-1; D ambiguous. CDR3 size: 13 residues. Between the trimmed V and J ends, which lost 0 bases and 2 bases, there was a span of 4 bases. Germline lookup yields CDR1 SGHDN and CDR2 FVKESK. The CDR3 DNA sequence: TGTGCCAGCAGCCAAGACCCAAACACTGAAGCTTTCTTT. It codes for CASSQDPNTEAFF.

This clonotype was counted at least ten times. CDR3 sequence (DNA): TGTGCCAGCAGACGCCTAGGGGGGTCTGGGCCCCAGCATTTT. This translates into CASRRLGGSGPQHF. This chain connects TRBV6-2 or TRBV6-3 to TRBJ1-5; TRBD1 is a possible D gene (6 bases). CDR3 size: 14 residues. Germline-derived CDR1 and CDR2 are MNHEY and SVGEGT. The V end lost 6 bases, the J end lost 9 bases, and 18 bases lay between the germline ends.

This clonotype was counted ten times or more. The chain has TRBV7-2 and TRBJ2-2; D not certain. The CDR3 totals 15 residues. V lost 3 bases to trimming and J lost 8 bases, with 16 bases between them. The germline CDR1 and CDR2 sequences are SGHTA and FQGNSA. Written as DNA, the CDR3 is TGTGCCAGCAGCTTGGCGGAACGAGTGCGGGGGGAGCTGTTTTTT. It translates to CASSLAERVRGELFF. The full variable domain, completed using reference TRBV7-2 and TRBJ2-2, is GAGVSQSPSNKVTEKGKDVELRCDPISGHTALYWYRQSLGQGLEFLIYFQGNSAPDKSGLPSDRFSAERTGGSVSTLTIQRTQQEDSAVYLCASSLAERVRGELFFGEGSRLTVL.

This clonotype appeared many times. The rearrangement links TRBV14 to TRBJ2-6; D gene ambiguous. The length of the CDR3 is 13 residues. The V end was cut by 3 bases, the J end by 3 bases, with 3 bases between. From germline, CDR1 is SGHDN and CDR2 FVKESK. The CDR3 nucleotides are TGTGCCAGCAGCCAGGGTGGGGCCAACGTCCTGACTTTC. Protein sequence: CASSQGGANVLTF.

Ten or more counts support this clonotype. The chain carries TRBV4-1 and TRBJ2-7, with D tentatively TRBD2 (6 bases). The ends were cut back, 4 bases at V and 2 bases at J, with 18 bases in the middle. This CDR3 is built from 16 residues. From germline, CDR1 is MGHRA and CDR2 YSYEKL. CDR3 sequence (DNA): TGCGCCAGCAGCCCCGGAGGAGGGGAGTCTACCTACGAGCAGTACTTC. It translates to CASSPGGGESTYEQYF.

Many counts were recorded for this clonotype. V usage is TRBV20-1 and J usage is TRBJ2-7; TRBD2 matches at 9 bases. The germline V gene encodes CDR1 DFQATT and CDR2 SNEGSKA (reference sequence). This CDR3 has 13 amino acids. The J segment lost 3 bases and the V segment lost 5 bases, leaving 5 bases of the junction unmatched. The CDR3 DNA is TGCAGTGCTCCTAGCGGGACACACTACGAGCAGTACTTC. Its translation is CSAPSGTHYEQYF.

As concerns this clonotype: This could be a read error, since a much larger clone is one nucleotide away. The genes are TRBV12-3 or TRBV12-4 and TRBJ1-3, with TRBD1 as a possible D gene (6 bases). Trimming took off 5 bases at V and 6 bases at J, with 14 bases between the two ends. This CDR3 is 14 amino acids long. The CDR3 sequence: CASSRRGPANTIYF. CDR3 DNA: TGTGCCAGCAGTCGGCGGGGGCCGGCAAACACCATATATTTT.

CDR3 loop: CASTQGHADNEQFF. The CDR3 nucleotides are TGCGCCAGCACCCAGGGACACGCGGACAATGAGCAGTTCTTC. The V and J genes are TRBV5-1 and TRBJ2-1, with D tentatively TRBD1 (6 bases). Germline assignment: CDR1 SGHRS and CDR2 YFSETQ. Trimming stripped 6 bases from V and 5 bases from J, with 15 bases between. CDR3 length equals 14 residues.

This clonotype was found many times. The rearrangement joins TRBV5-1 to TRBJ2-5; TRBD1 agrees at 9 bases. Germline-derived CDR1 and CDR2 are SGHRS and YFSETQ. CDR3 length equals 14 residues. With V trimmed by 4 bases and J by 3 bases, 4 bases remained unmatched. In DNA form, the CDR3 reads TGCGCCAGCAGCGAGGGGACAGGGAAAGAGACCCAGTACTTC. As protein: CASSEGTGKETQYF.

In its sample, this clonotype was seen many times. The CDR3 nucleotides are TGCGCCAGCAGCTTGGCTACAGATACGCAGTATTTT. This sequence encodes CASSLATDTQYF. The chain is built from TRBV5-1 and TRBJ2-3, with D unresolved. V dropped 0 bases and J dropped 3 bases, with 2 bases sitting between them. The germline V gene encodes CDR1 SGHRS and CDR2 YFSETQ. The CDR3 loop spans 12 amino acids.

This clonotype was picked up many times. The chain combines TRBV5-1 with TRBJ2-2; no reliable D call. This CDR3 contains 13 residues. Germline CDR1 and CDR2: SGHRS and YFSETQ. V was clipped by 0 bases and J by 3 bases, with 3 bases between them. CDR3 region: CASSLVDTGELFF. CDR3 nucleotide sequence: TGCGCCAGCAGCTTGGTTGACACCGGGGAGCTGTTTTTT.

This clonotype was seen ten or more times. The chain links TRBV15 to TRBJ2-5; TRBD1 matches at 9 bases. In germline, CDR1 is LNHNV, CDR2 YYDKDF (reference sequence). V lost 7 bases and J lost 1; bases outside the gene matches: 4. CDR3 length equals 14 residues. The DNA of the CDR3 is TGTGCCACCAAGGCGGACAGGGGCCAAGAGACCCAGTACTTC. Translating it yields CATKADRGQETQYF.